Listed here are 9 T cell receptor beta chains from one sample, sequenced in a study of response to subunit inactivated influenza vaccine. One entry per CDR3 protein results from TCRdb running MiXCR on the RT-PCR reads. The sample includes 250,000 to 350,000 distinct CDR3 sequences, around 22% seen only once; the top ten take 10%. The specimen was PBMCs from blood, collected approximately 22 months after vaccination. These receptors were collected from a man between 50 and 69 years old who received an inactivated influenza vaccine.

This clonotype has a handful of counts. V gene TRBV20-1 combines with J gene TRBJ1-4; D is undetermined. The CDR3 totals 16 residues. The germline V gene encodes CDR1 DFQATT and CDR2 SNEGSKA (reference sequence). Trimming removed 4 bases from V and 0 bases from J, with 15 bases in between. The CDR3 is CSATNLGGTTNEKLFF. The CDR3 DNA sequence: TGCAGTGCTACCAACCTGGGCGGAACAACTAATGAAAAACTGTTTTTT.

For this clonotype: This clone may be a read error of a much larger clone one base away. The CDR3 loop reads CASSLAPWVTKAFF. CDR3 DNA sequence: TGCGCCAGCAGCTTAGCCCCCTGGGTTACTAAAGCTTTCTTT. The chain is built from TRBV5-1 and TRBJ1-1; D call uncertain. The CDR3 sequence is 14 residues long. CDR1 is SGHRS and CDR2 is YFSETQ in the germline V gene. The germline V and J ends were trimmed by 2 bases and 9 bases, with 17 bases remaining between them.

The V call is TRBV5-5, the J call TRBJ2-5; D unclear. The CDR3 runs to 15 residues. CDR1 is SGHKS, CDR2 YYEKEE, per germline (reference sequence). V lost 7 bases to trimming and J lost 1 base, with 17 bases between them. The CDR3 DNA reads as TGTGCCAGCGGGGTCCCGGGTAGGGCCCAAGAGACCCAGTACTTC. This codes for CASGVPGRAQETQYF.

The chain carries TRBV20-1 and TRBJ1-6; the D gene is possibly TRBD1 (5 bases). The V gene's germline CDR1 is DFQATT and CDR2 SNEGSKA (reference sequence). With 0 bases removed from V and 9 bases from J, the gap between germline ends came to 15 bases. The CDR3 covers 15 residues. This CDR3 reads CSARDGTYSGSPLHF. The CDR3 DNA reads TGCAGTGCTAGAGATGGGACGTATTCGGGTTCACCCCTCCACTTT.

This clonotype was detected only a few times. V is TRBV28 and J is TRBJ1-5; 9 nucleotides line up with TRBD1. With 6 bases clipped from V and 7 bases from J, the junction kept 7 bases outside the gene matches. The germline gives CDR1 MDHEN, CDR2 SYDVKM. This CDR3 is built from 14 residues. CDR3 amino acids: CASSKGTGWQPQHF. The CDR3 DNA is TGTGCCAGCAGCAAAGGGACAGGGTGGCAGCCCCAGCATTTT.

With respect to this clonotype: A much bigger clone sits one base away, suggesting this may be a read error. CDR3 nucleotides: TGTGCCAGGAGCCAGGGTCGCACTGAAGCTTTCTTT. This gives the protein CARSQGRTEAFF. The chain couples TRBV28 to TRBJ1-1, with a tentative D call TRBD1 (5 bases). The CDR3 is made up of 12 amino acids. Germline V gene sequence: CDR1 MDHEN, CDR2 SYDVKM. V dropped 9 bases and J dropped 4 bases, with 12 bases sitting between them. Full variable domain (remainder filled in from reference TRBV28 and TRBJ1-1): DVKVTQSSRYLVKRTGEKVFLECVQDMDHENMFWYRQDPGLGLRLIYFSYDVKMKEKGDIPEGYSVSREKKERFSLILESASTNQTSMYLCARSQGRTEAFFGQGTRLTVV.

This clonotype came up many times. The V and J genes are TRBV18 and TRBJ1-1; D ambiguous. The V and J ends lost 1 base and 2 bases respectively, with 8 bases between them. Germline assignment: CDR1 KGHSH and CDR2 LQKENI. This CDR3 region has 14 residues. CDR3 sequence: CASSPQGGNTEAFF. In DNA, the CDR3 is TGTGCCAGCTCACCACAGGGCGGTAACACTGAAGCTTTCTTT. The full variable domain, completed using reference TRBV18 and TRBJ1-1, is NAGVMQNPRHLVRRRGQEARLRCSPMKGHSHVYWYRQLPEEGLKFMVYLQKENIIDESGMPKERFSAEFPKEGPSILRIQQVVRGDSAAYFCASSPQGGNTEAFFGQGTRLTVV.

The genes are TRBV28 and TRBJ2-7, with 10 bases lining up with TRBD2. CDR1 is MDHEN, CDR2 SYDVKM, per germline. Losses at the gene ends were 5 bases for V and 10 bases for J; bases not matched to a gene: 14. This CDR3 is built from 15 residues. CDR3 loop: CASSPLAGEVLTQYF. The CDR3 DNA reads as TGTGCCAGCAGTCCGCTAGCGGGAGAAGTTCTTACCCAGTACTTC.

There are many counts of this clonotype. The J gene is TRBJ1-6, the V gene TRBV7-2; possible D gene TRBD1, 5 bases. The CDR3 has 12 residues. Trimming left V 3 bases short and J 10 bases short, with 7 bases between. CDR1 is SGHTA, CDR2 FQGNSA, per germline. In DNA, the CDR3 is TGTGCCAGCAGCTTCAGGGAATCACCCCTCCACTTT. Amino acid sequence: CASSFRESPLHF.